Listed below are T cell receptor beta chains from one sample, sequenced in a study of beta chain features in type 1 diabetes. The protocol was immunoSEQ multiplex PCR, while the TCRdb copy is restricted to in-frame clones and leaves out a portion. The table has around 50,000 clones, just under 45% seen once; the top ten hold around 0.13%. Sequencing input: stem cell memory CD4+ T cells from blood. All receptors derive from a man between 25 and 39 years old with type 1 diabetes. Each CDR3 is given with its conserved first and last residue.

J: TRBJ2-2; V: TRBV7-6; CDR3: CASSLEGGTGELFF
J: TRBJ2-1; V: TRBV2; CDR3: CASSPFSGGRFREQFF
J: TRBJ1-2; V: TRBV5-1; CDR3: CASSLAAGSHYGYTF
J: TRBJ2-7; V: TRBV2; CDR3: CASSGTSSYEQYF
J: TRBJ2-2; V: TRBV2; CDR3: CASSESPSGGTGELFF
J: TRBJ2-2; V: TRBV7-9; CDR3: CASSLDGEGTGELFF
J: TRBJ2-7; V: TRBV7-9; CDR3: CASSSLGGGLAPYEQYF
J: TRBJ1-1; V: TRBV5-1; CDR3: CASTADTEAFF
J: TRBJ2-1; V: TRBV5-4; CDR3: CASSRTGSHNEQFF
J: TRBJ2-5; V: TRBV5-1; CDR3: CASSIGDRGSKETQYF
J: TRBJ2-2; V: TRBV19; CDR3: CASRTGASTGELFF
J: TRBJ2-7; V: TRBV5-4; CDR3: CASSLGYGRRGEQYF
J: TRBJ2-1; V: TRBV27; CDR3: CASSIVGRVNNEQFF
J: TRBJ1-1; V: TRBV7-3; CDR3: CASSLGGQFTEAFF
J: TRBJ2-3; V: TRBV6-5; CDR3: CASSYRTSGRDTQYF
J: TRBJ2-2; V: TRBV29-1; CDR3: CSVGDIQGLNTGELFF
J: TRBJ2-5; V: TRBV7-2; CDR3: CASSFARGTQYF
J: TRBJ2-7; V: TRBV6-5; CDR3: CASSYGSGEQYF
J: TRBJ1-1; V: TRBV18; CDR3: CASSPGQNTEAFF
J: TRBJ2-6; V: TRBV5-1; CDR3: CASSLDRGSGANVLTF
J: TRBJ2-5; V: TRBV7-2; CDR3: CASSPRPRTSGGGETQYF
J: TRBJ2-1; V: TRBV7-2; CDR3: CASSSQEKGQFF
J: TRBJ2-7; V: TRBV6-5; CDR3: CASSPPGQGYEQYF
J: TRBJ2-1; V: TRBV18; CDR3: CASSPRTSSYNEQFF
J: TRBJ1-1; V: TRBV28; CDR3: CASSPPGYTEAFF
J: TRBJ1-1; V: TRBV7-9; CDR3: CASSFSQGAGVKNTEAFF
J: TRBJ2-1; V: TRBV28; CDR3: CASSYGNNEQFF
J: TRBJ1-5; V: TRBV28; CDR3: CASSLGTGVYQPQHF
J: TRBJ2-7; V: TRBV28; CDR3: CASSLPQGPYEQYF
J: TRBJ1-1; V: TRBV2; CDR3: CASSSDSDTEAFF